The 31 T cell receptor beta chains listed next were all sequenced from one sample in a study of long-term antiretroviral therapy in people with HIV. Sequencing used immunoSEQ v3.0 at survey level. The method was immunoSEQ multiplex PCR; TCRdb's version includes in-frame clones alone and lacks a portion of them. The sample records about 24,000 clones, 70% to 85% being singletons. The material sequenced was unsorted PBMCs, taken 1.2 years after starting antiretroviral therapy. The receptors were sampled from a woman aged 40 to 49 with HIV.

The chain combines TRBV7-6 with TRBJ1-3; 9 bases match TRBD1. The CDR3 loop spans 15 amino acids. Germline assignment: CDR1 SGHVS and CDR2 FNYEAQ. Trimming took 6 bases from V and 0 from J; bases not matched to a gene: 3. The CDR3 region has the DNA TGTGCCAGCAGTCGACAGGGGGGCTCTGGAAACACCATATATTTT. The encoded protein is CASSRQGGSGNTIYF.

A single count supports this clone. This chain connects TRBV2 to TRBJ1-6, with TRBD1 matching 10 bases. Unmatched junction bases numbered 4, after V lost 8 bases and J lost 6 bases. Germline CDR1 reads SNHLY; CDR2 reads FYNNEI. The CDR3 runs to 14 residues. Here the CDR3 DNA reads TGTGCCAGCGGGGGACAGGGGAGTAATTCACCCCTCCACTTT. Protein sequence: CASGGQGSNSPLHF.

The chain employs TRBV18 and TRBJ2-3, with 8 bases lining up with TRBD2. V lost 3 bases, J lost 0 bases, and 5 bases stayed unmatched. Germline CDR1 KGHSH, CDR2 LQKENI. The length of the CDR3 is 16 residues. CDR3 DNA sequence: TGTGCCAGCTCACCTCCGGGACTAGGGAGCACAGATACGCAGTATTTT. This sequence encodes CASSPPGLGSTDTQYF.

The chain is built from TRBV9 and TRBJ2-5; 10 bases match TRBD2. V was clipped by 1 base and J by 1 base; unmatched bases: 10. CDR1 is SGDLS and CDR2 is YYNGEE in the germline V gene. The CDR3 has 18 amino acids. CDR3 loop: CASSVMSSGRGSQETQYF. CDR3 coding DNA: TGTGCCAGCAGCGTAATGTCTAGCGGGAGAGGGTCCCAAGAGACCCAGTACTTC.

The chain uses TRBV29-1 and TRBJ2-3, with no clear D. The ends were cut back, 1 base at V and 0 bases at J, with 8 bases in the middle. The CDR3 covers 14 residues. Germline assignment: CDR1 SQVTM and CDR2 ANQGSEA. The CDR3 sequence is CSVEGEPSTDTQYF. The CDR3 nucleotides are TGCAGCGTTGAAGGGGAACCTAGCACAGATACGCAGTATTTT.

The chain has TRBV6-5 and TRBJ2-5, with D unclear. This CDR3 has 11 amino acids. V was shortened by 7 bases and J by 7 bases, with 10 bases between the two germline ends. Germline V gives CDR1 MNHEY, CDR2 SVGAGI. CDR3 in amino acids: CASTWRWTQYF. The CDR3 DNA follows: TGTGCCAGCACCTGGCGGTGGACCCAGTACTTC.

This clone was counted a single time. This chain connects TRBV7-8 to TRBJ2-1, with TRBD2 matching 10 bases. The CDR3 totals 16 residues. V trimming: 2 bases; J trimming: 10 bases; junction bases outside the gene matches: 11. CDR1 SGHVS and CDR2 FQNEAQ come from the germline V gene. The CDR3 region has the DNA TGTGCCAGCAGCTTACTTGCCAGCGGGGGGGCAGGGGAGCAGTTCTTC. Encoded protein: CASSLLASGGAGEQFF.

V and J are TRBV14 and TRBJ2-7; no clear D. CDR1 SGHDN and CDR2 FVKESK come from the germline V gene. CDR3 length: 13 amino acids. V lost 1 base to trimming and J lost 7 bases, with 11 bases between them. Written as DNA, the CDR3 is TGTGCCAGCAGCCAAGGACTCTTGTGGGAGCAGTACTTC. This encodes CASSQGLLWEQYF.

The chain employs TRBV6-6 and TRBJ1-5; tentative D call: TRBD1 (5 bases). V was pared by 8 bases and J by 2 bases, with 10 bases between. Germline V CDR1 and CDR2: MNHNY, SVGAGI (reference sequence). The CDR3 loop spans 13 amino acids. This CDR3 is CASLGVGNQPQHF. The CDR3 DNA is TGTGCCAGCCTAGGGGTAGGCAATCAGCCCCAGCATTTT.

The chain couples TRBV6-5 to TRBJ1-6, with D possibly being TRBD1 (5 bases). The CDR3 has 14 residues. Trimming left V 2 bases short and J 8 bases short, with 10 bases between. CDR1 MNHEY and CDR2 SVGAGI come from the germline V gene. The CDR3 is CASSYGQGYSPLHF. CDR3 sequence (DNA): TGTGCCAGCAGTTACGGTCAGGGCTATTCACCCCTCCACTTT.

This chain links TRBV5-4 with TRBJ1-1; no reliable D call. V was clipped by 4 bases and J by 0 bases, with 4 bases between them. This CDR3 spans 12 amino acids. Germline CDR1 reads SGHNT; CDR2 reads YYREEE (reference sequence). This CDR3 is CASSEVNTEAFF. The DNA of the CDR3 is TGTGCCAGCAGCGAGGTGAACACTGAAGCTTTCTTT.

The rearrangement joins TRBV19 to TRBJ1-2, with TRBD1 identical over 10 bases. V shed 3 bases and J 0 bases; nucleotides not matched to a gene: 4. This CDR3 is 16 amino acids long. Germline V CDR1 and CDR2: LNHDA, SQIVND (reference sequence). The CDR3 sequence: CASSMTGTGANYGYTF. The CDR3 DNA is TGTGCCAGTAGTATGACCGGGACAGGGGCTAACTATGGCTACACCTTC.

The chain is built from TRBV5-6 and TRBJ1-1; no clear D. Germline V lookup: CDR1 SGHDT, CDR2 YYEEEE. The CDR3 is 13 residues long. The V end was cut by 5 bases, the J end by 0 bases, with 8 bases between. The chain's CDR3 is CASSRTMNTEAFF. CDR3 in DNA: TGTGCCAGCAGTCGGACGATGAACACTGAAGCTTTCTTT.

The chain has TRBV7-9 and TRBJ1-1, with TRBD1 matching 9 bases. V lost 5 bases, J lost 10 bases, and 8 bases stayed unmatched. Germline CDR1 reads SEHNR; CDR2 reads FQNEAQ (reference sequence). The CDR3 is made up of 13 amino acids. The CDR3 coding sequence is TGTGCCAGCAGCCGCCGGGACAGGGTTGGAGCTTTCTTT. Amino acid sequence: CASSRRDRVGAFF. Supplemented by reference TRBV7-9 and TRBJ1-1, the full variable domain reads DTGVSQNPRHKITKRGQNVTFRCDPISEHNRLYWYRQTLGQGPEFLTYFQNEAQLEKSRLLSDRFSAERPKGSFSTLEIQRTEQGDSAMYLCASSRRDRVGAFFGQGTRLTVV.

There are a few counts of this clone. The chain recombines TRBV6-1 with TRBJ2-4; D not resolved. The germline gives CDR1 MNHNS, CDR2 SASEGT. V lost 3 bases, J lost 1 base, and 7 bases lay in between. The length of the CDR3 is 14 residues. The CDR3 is CASSDGLAKNIQYF. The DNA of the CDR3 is TGTGCCAGCAGTGACGGGCTTGCCAAAAACATTCAGTACTTC.

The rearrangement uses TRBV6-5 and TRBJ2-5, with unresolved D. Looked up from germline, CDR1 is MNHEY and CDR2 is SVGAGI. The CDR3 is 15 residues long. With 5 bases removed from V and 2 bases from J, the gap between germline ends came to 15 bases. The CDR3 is CASSPLLGNQETQYF. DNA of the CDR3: TGTGCCAGCAGTCCCCTGTTGGGCAATCAAGAGACCCAGTACTTC.

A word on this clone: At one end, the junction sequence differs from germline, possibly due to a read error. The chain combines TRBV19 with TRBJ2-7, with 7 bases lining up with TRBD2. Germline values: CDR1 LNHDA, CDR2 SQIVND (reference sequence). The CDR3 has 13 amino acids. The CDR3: CASTIAGSYEQYF. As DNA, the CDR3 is TGTGCCAGTACTATAGCGGGCTCCTACGAGCAGTACTTC.

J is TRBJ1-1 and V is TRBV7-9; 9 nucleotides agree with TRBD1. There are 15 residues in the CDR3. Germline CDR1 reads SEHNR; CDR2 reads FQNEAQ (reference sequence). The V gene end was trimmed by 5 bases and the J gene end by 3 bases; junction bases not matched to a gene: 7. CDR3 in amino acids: CASSGTGSHDTEAFF. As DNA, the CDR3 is TGTGCCAGCAGCGGGACAGGGAGCCACGACACTGAAGCTTTCTTT.

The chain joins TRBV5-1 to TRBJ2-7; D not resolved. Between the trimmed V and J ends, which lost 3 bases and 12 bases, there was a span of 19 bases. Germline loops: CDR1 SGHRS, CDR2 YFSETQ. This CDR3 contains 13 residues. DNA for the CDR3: TGCGCCAGCAGCTCCCGCTTAGACTTTAAGCCGTACTTC. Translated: CASSSRLDFKPYF.

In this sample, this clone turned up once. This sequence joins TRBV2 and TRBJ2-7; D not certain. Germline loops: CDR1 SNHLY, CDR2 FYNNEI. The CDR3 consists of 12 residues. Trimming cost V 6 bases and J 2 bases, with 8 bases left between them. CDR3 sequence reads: CASSAQPYEQYF. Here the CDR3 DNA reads TGTGCCAGCAGCGCCCAGCCCTACGAGCAGTACTTC.

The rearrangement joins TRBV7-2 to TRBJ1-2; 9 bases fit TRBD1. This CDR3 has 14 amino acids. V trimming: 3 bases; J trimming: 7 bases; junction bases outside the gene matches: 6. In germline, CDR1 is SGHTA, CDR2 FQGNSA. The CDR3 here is CASSFDRGVGGYTF. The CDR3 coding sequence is TGTGCCAGCAGCTTTGACAGGGGGGTTGGTGGCTACACCTTC.

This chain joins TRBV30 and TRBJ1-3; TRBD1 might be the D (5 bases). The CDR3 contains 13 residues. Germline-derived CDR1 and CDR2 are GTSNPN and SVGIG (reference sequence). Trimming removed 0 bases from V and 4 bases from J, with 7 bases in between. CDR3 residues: CAWSVGVGNTIYF. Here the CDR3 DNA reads TGTGCCTGGAGTGTAGGGGTCGGAAACACCATATATTTT. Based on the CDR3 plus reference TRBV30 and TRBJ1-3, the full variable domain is SQTIHQWPATLVQPVGSPLSLECTVEGTSNPNLYWYRQAAGRGLQLLFYSVGIGQISSEVPQNLSASRPQDRQFILSSKKLLLSDSGFYLCAWSVGVGNTIYFGEGSWLTVV.

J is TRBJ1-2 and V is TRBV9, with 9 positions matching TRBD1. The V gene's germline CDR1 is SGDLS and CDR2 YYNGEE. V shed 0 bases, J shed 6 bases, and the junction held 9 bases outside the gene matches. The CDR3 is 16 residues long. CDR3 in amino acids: CASSVAPLDRGDGYTF. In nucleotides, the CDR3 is TGTGCCAGCAGCGTAGCCCCTCTGGACAGGGGTGATGGCTACACCTTC.

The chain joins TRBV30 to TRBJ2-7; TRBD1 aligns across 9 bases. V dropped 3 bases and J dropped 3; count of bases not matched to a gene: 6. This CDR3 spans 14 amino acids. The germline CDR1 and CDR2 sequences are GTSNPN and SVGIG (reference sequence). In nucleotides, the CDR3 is TGTGCCTGGAGCACAGGGGGCTCCTTCTACGAGCAGTACTTC. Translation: CAWSTGGSFYEQYF.

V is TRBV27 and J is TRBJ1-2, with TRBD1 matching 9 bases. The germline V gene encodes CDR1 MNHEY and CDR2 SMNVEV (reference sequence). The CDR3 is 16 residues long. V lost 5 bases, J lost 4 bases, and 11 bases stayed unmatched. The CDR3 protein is CASSPEPGQGLYGYTF. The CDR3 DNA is TGTGCCAGCAGTCCAGAACCGGGACAGGGACTCTATGGCTACACCTTC.

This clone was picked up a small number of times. The CDR3 DNA is TGTGCCAGCAGCCTACAGGGGGCTGGCTCACCCCTCCACTTT. Its translation is CASSLQGAGSPLHF. V and J are TRBV5-4 and TRBJ1-6; 9 bases map to TRBD1. The V gene's germline CDR1 is SGHNT and CDR2 YYREEE (reference sequence). J lost 10 bases, V lost 4 bases, and 6 bases had no gene match. The CDR3 has 14 residues.

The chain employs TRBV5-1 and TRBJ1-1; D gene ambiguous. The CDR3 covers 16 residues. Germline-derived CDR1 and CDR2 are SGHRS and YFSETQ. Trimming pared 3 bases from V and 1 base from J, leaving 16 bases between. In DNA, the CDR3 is TGCGCCAGCAGCTCGCTTGGGCTGGAGGGGAACACTGAAGCTTTCTTT. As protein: CASSSLGLEGNTEAFF. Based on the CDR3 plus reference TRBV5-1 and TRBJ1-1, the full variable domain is KAGVTQTPRYLIKTRGQQVTLSCSPISGHRSVSWYQQTPGQGLQFLFEYFSETQRNKGNFPGRFSGRQFSNSRSEMNVSTLELGDSALYLCASSSLGLEGNTEAFFGQGTRLTVV.

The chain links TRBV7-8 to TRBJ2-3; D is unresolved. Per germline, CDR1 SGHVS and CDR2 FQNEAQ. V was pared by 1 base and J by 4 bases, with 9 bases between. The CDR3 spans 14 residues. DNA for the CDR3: TGTGCCAGCAGCTTAGAACAACTTGCAGATACGCAGTATTTT. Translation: CASSLEQLADTQYF.

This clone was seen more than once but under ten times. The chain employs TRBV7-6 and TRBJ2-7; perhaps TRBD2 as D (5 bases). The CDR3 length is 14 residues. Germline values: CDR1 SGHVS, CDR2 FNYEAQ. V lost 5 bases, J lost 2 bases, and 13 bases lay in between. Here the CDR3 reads CASSTLDSPYEQYF. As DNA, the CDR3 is TGTGCCAGCAGCACACTAGACTCTCCCTACGAGCAGTACTTC.

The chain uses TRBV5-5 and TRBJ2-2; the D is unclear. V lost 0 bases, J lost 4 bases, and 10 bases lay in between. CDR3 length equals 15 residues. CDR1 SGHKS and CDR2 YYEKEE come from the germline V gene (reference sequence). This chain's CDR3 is CASSLEGLVTGELFF. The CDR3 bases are TGTGCCAGCAGCTTGGAAGGTTTAGTCACCGGGGAGCTGTTTTTT.

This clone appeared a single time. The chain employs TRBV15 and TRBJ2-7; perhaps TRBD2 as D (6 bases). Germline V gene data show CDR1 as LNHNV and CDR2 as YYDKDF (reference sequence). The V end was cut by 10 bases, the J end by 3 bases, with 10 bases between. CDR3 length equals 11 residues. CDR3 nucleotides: TGTGCCATCTCGGAGGGCTACGAGCAGTACTTC. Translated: CAISEGYEQYF.